The 22 T cell receptor beta chains in this list originate from one sample, sequenced in a study of OX40 agonist ivuxolimab in advanced cancers. TCRdb's table, derived via immunoSEQ multiplex PCR, lists solely in-frame clones and lacks some. Of 60,000 to 65,000 clones listed, roughly nine tenths are singletons. The source was CD4+ or CD8+ T cells sorted from blood, collected in a trial of the OX40 agonist ivuxolimab. The origin of the receptors is an adult with an advanced solid tumor such as melanoma, head and neck, liver or kidney cancer.

This chain uses TRBV7-2 with TRBJ1-2; tentatively, D is TRBD1 (6 bases). The CDR3 is made up of 15 amino acids. Germline CDR1 is SGHTA and CDR2 is FQGNSA. V was trimmed by 5 bases and J by 3 bases, leaving 16 bases between them. For the CDR3, the DNA is TGTGCCAGCAGCGTTGAAGTGGGGGGCCACTATGGCTACACCTTC. Translating it yields CASSVEVGGHYGYTF.

The chain joins TRBV6-6 to TRBJ1-1, with a tentative D call TRBD1 (6 bases). The germline V and J ends were trimmed by 7 bases and 4 bases, with 16 bases remaining between them. The germline CDR1 and CDR2 sequences are MNHNY and SVGAGI (reference sequence). CDR3 length equals 14 residues. CDR3 nucleotide sequence: TGTGCCAGCAACCCTTGGGGGGCAGCCACTGAAGCTTTCTTT. Protein: CASNPWGAATEAFF.

The rearrangement joins TRBV6-1 to TRBJ1-4; tentatively, D is TRBD1 (6 bases). V dropped 6 bases and J dropped 4 bases, with 15 bases sitting between them. The CDR3 extends over 15 amino acids. Germline assignment: CDR1 MNHNS and CDR2 SASEGT. CDR3 sequence reads: CASSPSQGRNEKLFF. The CDR3 DNA reads TGTGCCAGCAGCCCTTCGCAGGGGCGTAATGAAAAACTGTTTTTT.

The rearrangement joins TRBV5-1 to TRBJ2-2; no definite D call. CDR1 is SGHRS, CDR2 YFSETQ, per germline. Between the trimmed V and J ends, which lost 2 bases and 5 bases, there was a span of 4 bases. The CDR3 has 12 residues. In nucleotides, the CDR3 is TGCGCCAGCAGCTTCAGTACCGGGGAGCTGTTTTTT. This encodes CASSFSTGELFF.

The chain is built from TRBV28 and TRBJ2-3; 10 positions match TRBD2. J gave up 4 bases and V 8 bases, and 12 bases lay outside the gene matches. CDR1 and CDR2 (germline): MDHEN, SYDVKM. The CDR3 sequence is 16 residues long. For the CDR3, the DNA is TGTGCCAGCCCCCCGCTAGCGGGAGTTGGCGCAGATACGCAGTATTTT. It specifies CASPPLAGVGADTQYF. Supplemented by reference TRBV28 and TRBJ2-3, the full variable domain reads DVKVTQSSRYLVKRTGEKVFLECVQDMDHENMFWYRQDPGLGLRLIYFSYDVKMKEKGDIPEGYSVSREKKERFSLILESASTNQTSMYLCASPPLAGVGADTQYFGPGTRLTVL.

The rearrangement links TRBV7-2 to TRBJ1-3, with 10 bases that match TRBD1. The CDR3 extends over 16 amino acids. Trimming at V came to 6 bases and at J to 3 bases, leaving 8 bases not matched to a gene. Germline assignment: CDR1 SGHTA and CDR2 FQGNSA. The CDR3 here is CASSHRTGGSGNTIYF. In DNA form, the CDR3 reads TGTGCCAGCAGTCATCGGACAGGGGGTAGTGGAAACACCATATATTTT.

The CDR3 region has the DNA TGTGCCAGCAGCTCAACGAGCGGGACTAGCGGGAGAAATGAGCAGTTCTTC. It is translated as CASSSTSGTSGRNEQFF. V gene TRBV7-3 combines with J gene TRBJ2-1, with 14 bases identical to TRBD2. Losses at the gene ends were 4 bases for V and 7 bases for J; bases not matched to a gene: 9. This CDR3 spans 17 amino acids. Germline V gives CDR1 SGHTA, CDR2 FQGTGA.

The genes are TRBV9 and TRBJ2-3; possible D gene TRBD2, 7 bases. Trimming took off 1 base at V and 1 base at J, with 19 bases between the two ends. CDR1 and CDR2 (germline): SGDLS, YYNGEE. The CDR3 totals 18 residues. Written as DNA, the CDR3 is TGTGCCAGCAGCGTAACCCCTGTGGGAGGGACACGCACAGATACGCAGTATTTT. This translates into CASSVTPVGGTRTDTQYF.

This chain links TRBV29-1 with TRBJ1-5, with D hard to call. In germline, CDR1 is SQVTM, CDR2 ANQGSEA. The CDR3 sequence is 15 residues long. The V gene lost 4 bases and the J gene lost 3 bases, with 16 bases spanning the gap. The CDR3 DNA reads TGCAGCGTTGTCCTCCCCGGCGCAGACAATCAGCCCCAGCATTTT. As protein: CSVVLPGADNQPQHF. The entire variable domain, with the rest obtained from reference TRBV29-1 and TRBJ1-5, is as follows: SAVISQKPSRDICQRGTSLTIQCQVDSQVTMMFWYRQQPGQSLTLIATANQGSEATYESGFVIDKFPISRPNLTFSTLTVSNMSPEDSSIYLCSVVLPGADNQPQHFGDGTRLSIL.

The chain recombines TRBV7-6 with TRBJ2-5; D perhaps matches TRBD2 (6 bases). V was pared by 1 base and J by 5 bases, with 11 bases between. CDR1 is SGHVS and CDR2 is FNYEAQ in the germline V gene. The CDR3 consists of 14 residues. This CDR3 is CASSLGLRGETQYF. Written as DNA, the CDR3 is TGTGCCAGCAGCTTAGGGCTCCGGGGGGAGACCCAGTACTTC.

The chain's CDR3 is CASSPNPGYEQYF. CDR3 nucleotides: TGTGCCAGCAGTCCTAACCCGGGTTACGAGCAGTACTTC. The rearrangement uses TRBV28 and TRBJ2-7; D uncertain. Trimming shortened V by 5 bases and J by 4 bases, and 12 bases separated the two germline ends. This CDR3 region has 13 residues. Germline lookup yields CDR1 MDHEN and CDR2 SYDVKM.

This CDR3 is CASSVAVNTEAFF. The CDR3 nucleotides read TGTGCCAGCAGCGTAGCAGTGAACACTGAAGCTTTCTTT. V usage is TRBV9 and J usage is TRBJ1-1, with unresolved D. This CDR3 is built from 13 residues. The V and J ends lost 0 bases and 0 bases respectively, with 3 bases between them. Germline values: CDR1 SGDLS, CDR2 YYNGEE.

The chain employs TRBV5-3 and TRBJ1-2, with D perhaps matching TRBD1 (5 bases). TRBV5-3 is annotated as an ORF whose role is uncertain. Trimming removed 8 bases at V and 8 bases at J, with 22 bases between. This CDR3 is built from 14 residues. The CDR3 nucleotides are TGTGCCAGCAGCCACTCCGGGACGACGTCCGGCTACACCTTC. Its translation: CASSHSGTTSGYTF.

The chain is built from TRBV7-2 and TRBJ2-2; the match to TRBD1 covers 7 bases. The trim removed 5 bases at V and 6 bases at J, leaving 6 bases unmatched. The CDR3 loop spans 14 amino acids. From germline, CDR1 is SGHTA and CDR2 FQGNSA. The CDR3 DNA reads TGTGCCAGCAGCCTAAACAGGGGAGCCGGGGAGCTGTTTTTT. Its translation is CASSLNRGAGELFF.

The V and J genes are TRBV5-1 and TRBJ2-5; weak D call: TRBD1 (6 bases). Germline CDR1 SGHRS, CDR2 YFSETQ. The CDR3 is 14 amino acids. Between the trimmed V and J ends, which lost 3 bases and 2 bases, there was a span of 11 bases. The chain's CDR3 is CASSSRGQQETQYF. CDR3 in DNA: TGCGCCAGCAGCTCCCGAGGACAGCAAGAGACCCAGTACTTC. The variable domain in full, completed from reference TRBV5-1 and TRBJ2-5, reads KAGVTQTPRYLIKTRGQQVTLSCSPISGHRSVSWYQQTPGQGLQFLFEYFSETQRNKGNFPGRFSGRQFSNSRSEMNVSTLELGDSALYLCASSSRGQQETQYFGPGTRLLVL.

The gene calls are TRBV2 and TRBJ1-1, with D hard to call. CDR3 length equals 13 residues. The V and J ends lost 6 bases and 5 bases respectively, with 13 bases between them. The germline CDR1 and CDR2 sequences are SNHLY and FYNNEI. The CDR3 loop reads CASSARARTEAFF. DNA for the CDR3: TGTGCCAGCAGCGCCCGGGCCAGGACTGAAGCTTTCTTT.

V usage is TRBV6-6 and J usage is TRBJ2-3; the match to TRBD2 covers 8 bases. V shed 2 bases, J shed 3 bases, and the junction held 1 base outside the gene matches. This CDR3 has 14 residues. Germline CDR1 MNHNY, CDR2 SVGAGI (reference sequence). The chain's CDR3 is CASSYQRETDTQYF. CDR3 DNA: TGTGCCAGCAGTTACCAGCGGGAGACAGATACGCAGTATTTT.

The chain links TRBV28 to TRBJ2-7, with 7 bases fitting TRBD1. The germline V gene has CDR1 MDHEN and CDR2 SYDVKM. CDR3 length: 18 amino acids. V lost 5 bases and J lost 0; bases outside the gene matches: 16. The CDR3 reads CASSPIPPGTATSYEQYF. The CDR3 DNA reads TGTGCCAGCAGTCCTATACCGCCCGGGACAGCGACCTCCTACGAGCAGTACTTC.

The V gene is TRBV5-1, the J gene TRBJ2-1; TRBD1 aligns across 10 bases. Losses at the gene ends were 0 bases for V and 6 bases for J; bases not matched to a gene: 3. The length of the CDR3 is 15 residues. Germline loops: CDR1 SGHRS, CDR2 YFSETQ. CDR3 DNA sequence: TGCGCCAGCAGCTTGGCGGGACAGGGGACCAATGAGCAGTTCTTC. Its protein product is CASSLAGQGTNEQFF.

This clone has only one observation. V gene TRBV9 combines with J gene TRBJ2-1, with a tentative D call TRBD1 (5 bases). The V gene's germline CDR1 is SGDLS and CDR2 YYNGEE. The CDR3 runs 15 residues. Deletions cut 4 bases from V and 5 bases from J, with 16 bases between. The CDR3 coding sequence is TGTGCCAGCAGCACCCAGGACAAGGGGAACAATGAGCAGTTCTTC. Amino acids: CASSTQDKGNNEQFF.

The chain has TRBV30 and TRBJ1-1; tentative D call: TRBD1 (6 bases). Trimming shortened V by 1 base and J by 6 bases, and 21 bases separated the two germline ends. Germline CDR1 GTSNPN, CDR2 SVGIG (reference sequence). The CDR3 has 16 residues. CDR3: CAWSGLRQGGLAEAFF. In DNA form, the CDR3 reads TGTGCCTGGAGTGGGCTTAGACAAGGGGGATTGGCTGAAGCTTTCTTT.

A few counts support this clone. The genes are TRBV21-1 and TRBJ2-5; TRBD1 is the table's D call, not checked against the DNA. TRBV21-1 is classified as a pseudogene. The CDR3 runs to 14 residues. The CDR3 nucleotides read TGTGCCAGCAGCAAAGTCAGGGGATCGGAGACCCAGTACTTC. Protein sequence: CASSKVRGSETQYF.